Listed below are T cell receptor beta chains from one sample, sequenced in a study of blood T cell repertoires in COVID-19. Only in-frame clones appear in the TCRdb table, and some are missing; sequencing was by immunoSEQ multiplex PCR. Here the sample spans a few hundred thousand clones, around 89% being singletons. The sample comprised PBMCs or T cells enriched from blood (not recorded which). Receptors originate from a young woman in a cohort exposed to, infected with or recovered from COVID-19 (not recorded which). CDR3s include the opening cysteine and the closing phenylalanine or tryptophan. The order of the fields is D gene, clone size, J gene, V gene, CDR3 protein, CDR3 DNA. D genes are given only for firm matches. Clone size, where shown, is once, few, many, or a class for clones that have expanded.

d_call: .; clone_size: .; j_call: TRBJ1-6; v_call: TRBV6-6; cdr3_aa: CASSPGPGSPLHF; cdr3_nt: TGTGCCAGCAGCCCGGGTCCGGGATCACCCCTCCACTTT
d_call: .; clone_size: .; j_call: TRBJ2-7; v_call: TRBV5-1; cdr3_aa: CASSPSPHRDPPYEQYF; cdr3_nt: TGCGCCAGCAGCCCGTCACCCCACAGGGATCCTCCGTACGAGCAGTACTTC
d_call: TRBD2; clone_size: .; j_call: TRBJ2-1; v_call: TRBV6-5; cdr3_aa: CASTQTSGSYNEQFF; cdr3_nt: TGTGCCAGCACCCAGACTAGCGGGAGTTACAATGAGCAGTTCTTC
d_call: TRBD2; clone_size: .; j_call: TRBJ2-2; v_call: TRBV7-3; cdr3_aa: CASSLGLARNTGELFF; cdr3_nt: TGTGCCAGCAGCCTAGGACTAGCGAGGAACACCGGGGAGCTGTTTTTT
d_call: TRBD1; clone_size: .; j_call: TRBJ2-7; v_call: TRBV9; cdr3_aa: CASSVGDRDSSPYEQYF; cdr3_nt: TGTGCCAGCAGCGTAGGGGACCGGGACAGCTCTCCCTACGAGCAGTACTTC
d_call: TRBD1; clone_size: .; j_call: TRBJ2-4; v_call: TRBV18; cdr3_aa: CASSFGQGKGNIQYF; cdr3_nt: TGTGCCAGCTCGTTCGGACAGGGAAAGGGAAACATTCAGTACTTC
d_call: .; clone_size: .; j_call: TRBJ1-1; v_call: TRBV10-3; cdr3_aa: CAISEGIQANMNTEAFF; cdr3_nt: TGTGCCATCAGTGAAGGAATACAGGCGAACATGAACACTGAAGCTTTCTTT
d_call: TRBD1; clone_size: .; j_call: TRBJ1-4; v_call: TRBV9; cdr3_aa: CASSVETGPEKLFF; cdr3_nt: TGTGCCAGCAGCGTAGAGACAGGGCCTGAAAAACTGTTTTTT
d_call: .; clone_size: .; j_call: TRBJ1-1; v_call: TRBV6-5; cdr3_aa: CASSRGKQGSTEAFF; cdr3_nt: TGTGCCAGCAGTAGGGGGAAACAGGGATCCACTGAAGCTTTCTTT
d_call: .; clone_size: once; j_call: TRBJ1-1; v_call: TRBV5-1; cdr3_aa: CASSLGTVAEAFF; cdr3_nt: TGCGCCAGCAGCTTGGGGACAGTCGCGGAAGCTTTCTTT
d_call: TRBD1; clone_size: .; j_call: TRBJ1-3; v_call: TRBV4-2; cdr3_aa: CASSQGTGEGGNTIYF; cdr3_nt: TGTGCCAGCAGCCAAGGGACAGGGGAAGGTGGAAACACCATATATTTT
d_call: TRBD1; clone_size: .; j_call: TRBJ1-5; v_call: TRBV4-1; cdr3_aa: CASSQEFRGRGSNQPQHF; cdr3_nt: TGCGCCAGCAGCCAAGAGTTCAGGGGGCGAGGAAGCAATCAGCCCCAGCATTTT
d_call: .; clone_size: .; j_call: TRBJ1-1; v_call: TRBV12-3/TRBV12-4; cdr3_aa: CASSLGESEAFF; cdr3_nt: TGTGCCAGCAGCCTAGGGGAATCGGAAGCTTTCTTT
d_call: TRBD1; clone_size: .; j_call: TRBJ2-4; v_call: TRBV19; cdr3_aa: CASSIGYRGNIQYF; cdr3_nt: TGTGCCAGTAGTATTGGGTACAGGGGTAACATTCAGTACTTC
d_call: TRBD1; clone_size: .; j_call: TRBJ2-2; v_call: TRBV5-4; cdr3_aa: CASRPQTGGTGELFF; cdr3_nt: TGTGCCAGCAGACCCCAGACAGGGGGCACCGGGGAGCTGTTTTTT
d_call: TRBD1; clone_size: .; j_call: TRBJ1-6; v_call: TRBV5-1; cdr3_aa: CASSPTGGNSPLHF; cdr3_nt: TGCGCCAGCAGCCCGACAGGGGGCAATTCACCCCTCCACTTT
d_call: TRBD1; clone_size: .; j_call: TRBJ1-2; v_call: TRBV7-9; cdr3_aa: CASSSTTGANYGYTF; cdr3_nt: TGTGCCAGCAGCTCAACGACAGGGGCAAACTATGGCTACACCTTC
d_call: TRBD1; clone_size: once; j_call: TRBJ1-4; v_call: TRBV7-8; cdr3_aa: CASSLDRKGEKLFF; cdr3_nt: TGTGCCAGCAGCTTGGACAGGAAGGGAGAAAAACTGTTTTTT
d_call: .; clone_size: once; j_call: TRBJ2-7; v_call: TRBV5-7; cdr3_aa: CASSLRPGNSYEQYF; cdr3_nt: TGTGCCAGCAGCTTGAGGCCAGGGAATTCCTACGAGCAGTACTTC
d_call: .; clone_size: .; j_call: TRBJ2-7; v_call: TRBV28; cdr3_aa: CASSLGGPKGYEQYF; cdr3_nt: TGTGCCAGCAGTTTAGGAGGACCGAAGGGCTACGAGCAGTACTTC
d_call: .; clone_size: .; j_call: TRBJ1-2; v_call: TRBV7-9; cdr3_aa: CASSLKYKDSLTF; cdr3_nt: TGTGCCAGCAGCTTAAAATACAAGGACTCTCTCACCTTC
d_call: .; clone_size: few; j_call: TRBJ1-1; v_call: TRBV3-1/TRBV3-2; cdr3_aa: CASSPTVASEAFF; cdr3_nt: TGTGCCAGCAGCCCGACAGTTGCCTCTGAAGCTTTCTTT
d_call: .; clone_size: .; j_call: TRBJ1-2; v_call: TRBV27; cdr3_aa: CASSWTPGDGYTF; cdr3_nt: TGTGCCAGCAGTTGGACCCCCGGGGATGGCTACACCTTC
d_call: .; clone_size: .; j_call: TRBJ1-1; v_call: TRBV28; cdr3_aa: CASSSEAKTEAFF; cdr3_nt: TGTGCCAGCAGTAGTGAGGCAAAAACTGAAGCTTTCTTT
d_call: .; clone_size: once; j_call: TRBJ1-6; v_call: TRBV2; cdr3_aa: CASSVDSSNSPLHF; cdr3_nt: TGTGCCAGCAGTGTGGACAGCTCTAATTCACCCCTCCACTTT
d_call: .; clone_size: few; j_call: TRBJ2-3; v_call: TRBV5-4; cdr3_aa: CASRSQRLGGTDTQYF; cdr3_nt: TGTGCCAGCAGATCCCAGCGGTTAGGAGGCACAGATACGCAGTATTTT
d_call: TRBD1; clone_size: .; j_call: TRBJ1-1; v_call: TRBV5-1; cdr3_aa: CASSILQGASTEAFF; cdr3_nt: TGCGCCAGCAGCATACTACAGGGGGCGAGCACTGAAGCTTTCTTT
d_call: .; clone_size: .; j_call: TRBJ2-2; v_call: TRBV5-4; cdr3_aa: CASSLTNTGELFF; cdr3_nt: TGTGCCAGCAGCTTGACTAACACCGGGGAGCTGTTTTTT
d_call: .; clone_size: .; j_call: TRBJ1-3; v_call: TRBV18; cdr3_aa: CASSHRLGASGNTIYF; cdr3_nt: TGTGCCAGCTCACACAGGCTAGGGGCCTCTGGAAACACCATATATTTT
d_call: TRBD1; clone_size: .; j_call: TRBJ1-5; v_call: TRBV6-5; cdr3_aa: CASRAPGQGKPQHF; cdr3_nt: TGTGCCAGCAGGGCCCCGGGACAGGGGAAGCCCCAGCATTTT
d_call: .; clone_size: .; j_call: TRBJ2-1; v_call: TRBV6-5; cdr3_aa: CASSYSAAREQFF; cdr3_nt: TGTGCCAGCAGTTACTCGGCCGCCCGAGAGCAGTTCTTC
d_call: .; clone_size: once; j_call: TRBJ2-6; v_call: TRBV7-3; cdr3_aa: CASSLRGANVLTF; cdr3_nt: TGTGCCAGCAGCTTGAGAGGGGCCAACGTCCTGACTTTC
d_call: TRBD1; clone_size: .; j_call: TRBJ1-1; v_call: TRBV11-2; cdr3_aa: CASSQQTGSNTEAFF; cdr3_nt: TGTGCCAGCAGCCAACAGACAGGGTCGAACACTGAAGCTTTCTTT
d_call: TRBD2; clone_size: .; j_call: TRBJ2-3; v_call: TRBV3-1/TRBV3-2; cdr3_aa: CASSQGSGGATDTQYF; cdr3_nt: TGTGCCAGCAGCCAAGGTAGCGGGGGGGCGACAGATACGCAGTATTTT
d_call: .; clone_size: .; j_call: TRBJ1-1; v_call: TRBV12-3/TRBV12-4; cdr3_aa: CASSFRRNTEAFF; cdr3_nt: TGTGCCAGCAGTTTTCGGAGGAACACTGAAGCTTTCTTT
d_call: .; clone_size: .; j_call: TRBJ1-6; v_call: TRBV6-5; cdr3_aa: CASTMGGPNSPLHF; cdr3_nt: TGTGCCAGCACTATGGGGGGACCAAATTCACCCCTCCACTTT
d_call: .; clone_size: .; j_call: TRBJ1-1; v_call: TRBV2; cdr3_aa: CASYRTEAFF; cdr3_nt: TGTGCCTCATACAGAACTGAAGCTTTCTTT
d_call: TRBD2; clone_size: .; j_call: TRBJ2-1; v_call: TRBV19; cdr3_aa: CASSISGSTEQFF; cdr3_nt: TGTGCCAGTAGTATTAGCGGGAGTACTGAGCAGTTCTTC
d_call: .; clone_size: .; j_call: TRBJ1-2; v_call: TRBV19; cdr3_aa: CASSIDLNYGYTF; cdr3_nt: TGTGCCAGTAGTATAGACCTTAACTATGGCTACACCTTC
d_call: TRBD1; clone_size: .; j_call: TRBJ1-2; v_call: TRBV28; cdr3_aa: CASSFRDRGRIGYTF; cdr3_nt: TGTGCCAGCAGTTTCAGGGACAGGGGTAGGATTGGCTACACCTTC
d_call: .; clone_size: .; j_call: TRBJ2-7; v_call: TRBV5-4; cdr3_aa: CASSSLAREQYF; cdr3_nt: TGTGCCAGCAGCTCACTAGCTAGAGAGCAGTACTTC
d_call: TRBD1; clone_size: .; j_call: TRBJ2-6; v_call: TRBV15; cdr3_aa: CATSSPGQFLSGANVLTF; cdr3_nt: TGTGCCACCAGCAGCCCGGGACAGTTCCTCTCTGGGGCCAACGTCCTGACTTTC
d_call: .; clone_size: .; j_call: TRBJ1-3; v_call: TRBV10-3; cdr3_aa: CAISVGLQGNTIYF; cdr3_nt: TGTGCCATCAGTGTTGGCCTACAGGGAAACACCATATATTTT
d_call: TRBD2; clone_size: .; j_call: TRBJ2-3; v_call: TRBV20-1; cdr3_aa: CSASMTSGTDTQYF; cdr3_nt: TGCAGTGCTAGTATGACTAGCGGAACAGATACGCAGTATTTT
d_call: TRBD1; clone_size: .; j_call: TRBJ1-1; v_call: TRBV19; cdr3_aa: CASSPGQGAAEAFF; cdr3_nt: TGTGCCAGTTCTCCGGGACAGGGGGCGGCTGAAGCTTTCTTT